This TCR beta chain came from a study of T cell responses to AZD1222 COVID-19 vaccine. General study results and limits: The donor cohort was predominantly white British with a female majority, and clonal diversity may have been underestimated. Increases in Spike-specific TCR breadth and depth were seen after two AZD1222 doses. Scientists sampled the repertoires only once the peak T cell response had passed. Unmutated variant regions are reportedly targeted by nearly half of spike-specific TCRs.

This clone was counted a single time. Its antigen is unknown. At one boundary the junction diverges from the germline segment, which might be a read error. The CDR3 is made up of 11 amino acids. The V gene's germline CDR1 is MDHEN and CDR2 SYDVKM. Assay: immunoSEQ multiplex PCR; the TCRdb copy retains only in-frame clones and omits some. The sample holds 80,000 to 100,000 clones, roughly nine tenths seen once. The chain links TRBV28 to TRBJ2-5; D could derive from TRBD1 or TRBD2 (5 bases each). The sample here was peripheral blood, taken 28 days after the second AZD1222 dose. This receptor was identified in an adult who received the AZD1222 COVID-19 vaccine. CDR3 nucleotide sequence: TGCGCGCAGGGAGAGAAAGAGACCCAGTACTTC. Residues: CAQGEKETQYF. The variable domain in full, with the rest retrieved from reference TRBV28 and TRBJ2-5, is DVKVTQSSRYLVKRTGEKVFLECVQDMDHENMFWYRQDPGLGLRLIYFSYDVKMKEKGDIPEGYSVSREKKERFSLILESASTNQTSMYLCAQGEKETQYFGPGTRLLVL.